This T cell receptor beta chain was sequenced for a study of control samples from healthy donors and cancer patients. Clones were sequenced by immunoSEQ multiplex PCR, and TCRdb holds only the in-frame ones, with some missing. The table records 95,000 to 150,000 clones, almost 95% of them present only once. This CDR3 has 16 residues. Germline trimming cut 3 bases from V and 3 bases from J; bases unmatched to any gene: 4. Germline CDR1 is SGHDT and CDR2 is YYEEEE. This rearrangement joins TRBV5-6 to TRBJ2-3; 13 nucleotides line up with TRBD2. This receptor was taken from an elderly man with head and neck cancer. Material for sequencing was PBMCs. CDR3 nucleotide sequence: TGTGCCAGCAGCTCCCTACTAGCGGGGGGGACAGATACGCAGTATTTT. This translates into CASSSLLAGGTDTQYF.